One T cell receptor beta chain is described in this entry. Its antigen is still unknown. The data were obtained in a study of shared clonotypes between healthy human individuals. Study outcomes and limitations: In this cohort, only blood was sampled, and tissue repertoires likely differ. Naive subsets usually exceeded memory subsets in estimated richness.

CDR3 length: 16 residues. Germline CDR1 SGHRS, CDR2 YFSETQ. The junction had 6 bases not matched to a gene; V was cut back by 3 bases and J by 0 bases. Generated by immunoSEQ multiplex PCR, the TCRdb table keeps only in-frame clones and is missing some. The sample shows around 720,000 clones, roughly 73% of them seen only once. This sequence originates from a woman aged 25 to 39 in good health. The specimen was memory CD4+ T cells sorted from blood. As to subset: CD45RA-negative fraction. The V gene is TRBV5-1, the J gene TRBJ2-1, with 7 bases fitting TRBD2. For the CDR3, the DNA is TGCGCCAGCAGCTCTAGCGGCTCGAGCTCCTACAATGAGCAGTTCTTC. Its protein is CASSSSGSSSYNEQFF. The variable domain in full, with the rest retrieved from reference TRBV5-1 and TRBJ2-1, is KAGVTQTPRYLIKTRGQQVTLSCSPISGHRSVSWYQQTPGQGLQFLFEYFSETQRNKGNFPGRFSGRQFSNSRSEMNVSTLELGDSALYLCASSSSGSSSYNEQFFGPGTRLTVL.